These T cell receptor beta chains were read from a single sample in a study of OX40 agonist ivuxolimab in advanced cancers. Sequencing was performed with immunoSEQ multiplex PCR; in TCRdb, only in-frame clones are kept and a portion is missing. The sample contains about 21,000 clones, roughly four fifths of which appear only once. This sample comprised CD4+ or CD8+ T cells sorted from blood, obtained in a trial of the OX40 agonist ivuxolimab. Receptors were obtained from an adult with an advanced solid tumor such as melanoma, head and neck, liver or kidney cancer. Both conserved end residues are part of each CDR3. Fields, in order: J gene, V gene, D gene, clone size, CDR3 DNA, CDR3 protein. The D gene is left open where the match is weak. Not every row has a clone size; where given, it reads once, few, many or a size class.

J gene: TRBJ2-3; V gene: TRBV6-5; D gene: TRBD2; clone size: NA; CDR3 DNA: TGTGCCAGCAGTTACTCGATCCGGGAGGCGGAAGATACGCAGTATTTT; CDR3 protein: CASSYSIREAEDTQYF
J gene: TRBJ2-7; V gene: TRBV5-6; D gene: NA; clone size: NA; CDR3 DNA: TGTGCCAGCAGTGAAGGAGACGGACAGATGGGCGAGCAGTACTTC; CDR3 protein: CASSEGDGQMGEQYF
J gene: TRBJ2-4; V gene: TRBV5-1; D gene: NA; clone size: NA; CDR3 DNA: TGCGCCAGCAGGGAGGGTTTGACGGATCTAGCCAAAAACATTCAGTACTTC; CDR3 protein: CASREGLTDLAKNIQYF
J gene: TRBJ2-5; V gene: TRBV7-8; D gene: NA; clone size: NA; CDR3 DNA: TGTGCCAGCAGCTTTCGGACTAAGGAGACCCAGTACTTC; CDR3 protein: CASSFRTKETQYF
J gene: TRBJ2-1; V gene: TRBV7-8; D gene: TRBD1; clone size: NA; CDR3 DNA: TGTGCCAGCAGCTTAGTGAGGGACAGGGGATCCAATGAGCAGTTCTTC; CDR3 protein: CASSLVRDRGSNEQFF
J gene: TRBJ2-1; V gene: TRBV2; D gene: NA; clone size: NA; CDR3 DNA: TGTGCCAGCATTCAGGACCAGAGCTCCTACAATGAGCAGTTCTTC; CDR3 protein: CASIQDQSSYNEQFF
J gene: TRBJ2-1; V gene: TRBV11-3; D gene: NA; clone size: NA; CDR3 DNA: TGTGCCAGCAGCCTCTCCACCTACAATGAGCAGTTCTTC; CDR3 protein: CASSLSTYNEQFF
J gene: TRBJ2-7; V gene: TRBV29-1; D gene: TRBD2; clone size: NA; CDR3 DNA: TGCAGCGTTGAAGATCAGGGACTAGCGGGAGGCTACGAGCAGTACTTC; CDR3 protein: CSVEDQGLAGGYEQYF
J gene: TRBJ2-3; V gene: TRBV4-1; D gene: TRBD2; clone size: NA; CDR3 DNA: TGCGCCAGCAGCCAAGAGGGCCCGAGCGGGAGGGCAGATACGCAGTATTTT; CDR3 protein: CASSQEGPSGRADTQYF
J gene: TRBJ1-5; V gene: TRBV30; D gene: TRBD1; clone size: once; CDR3 DNA: TGTGCCTGGAGTTTGGGGACAGGATTTCCCAGCAATCAGCCCCAGCATTTT; CDR3 protein: CAWSLGTGFPSNQPQHF